What follows are 27 T cell receptor beta chains derived from one specimen sequenced in a study of T cells of healthy individuals. From the 5' RACE reads, TCRdb called clonotypes with MiXCR, one entry per CDR3 protein. The table lists about 96,000 distinct CDR3 sequences, approximately 18% of them singletons. These receptors all stem from a human donor in good health.

The J gene is TRBJ2-2, the V gene TRBV10-3; maybe TRBD1 (5 bases). From germline, CDR1 is ENHRY and CDR2 SYGVKD. The CDR3 runs to 12 residues. V dropped 10 bases and J dropped 1 base, with 7 bases sitting between them. CDR3 sequence (DNA): TGTGCCACCGGACAGAACACCGGGGAGCTGTTTTTT. Protein sequence: CATGQNTGELFF.

In this sample, this clonotype turned up many times. The CDR3 region is CSATGLAGSSYNEQFF. The CDR3 DNA reads as TGCAGTGCTACGGGACTAGCGGGGTCATCCTACAATGAGCAGTTCTTC. This sequence joins TRBV20-1 and TRBJ2-1; 13 nucleotides match TRBD2. Losses at the gene ends were 4 bases for V and 1 base for J; bases not matched to a gene: 4. Germline loops: CDR1 DFQATT, CDR2 SNEGSKA (reference sequence). The CDR3 spans 16 residues.

This clonotype has more than one count but fewer than ten. This chain links TRBV28 with TRBJ2-7; 9 bases match TRBD2. CDR1 and CDR2 from the germline V gene are MDHEN and SYDVKM. V lost 8 bases and J lost 0; bases outside the gene matches: 5. The CDR3 is made up of 14 amino acids. The CDR3 bases are TGTGCCAGCGGCCTAGCGGGGCCCTCCTACGAGCAGTACTTC. Translated, it gives CASGLAGPSYEQYF.

The chain carries TRBV5-1 and TRBJ2-7; no definite D call. V was shortened by 2 bases and J by 3 bases, with 12 bases between the two germline ends. CDR1 and CDR2 from the germline V gene are SGHRS and YFSETQ. The CDR3 is made up of 14 amino acids. This chain's CDR3 is CASSLGGTYYEQYF. The CDR3 DNA reads as TGCGCCAGCAGCTTAGGCGGAACTTACTACGAGCAGTACTTC.

The chain uses TRBV10-3 and TRBJ2-2; D gene uncertain. The CDR3 has 13 amino acids. CDR1 is ENHRY, CDR2 SYGVKD, per germline. V lost 5 bases to trimming and J lost 6 bases, with 10 bases between them. CDR3 nucleotides: TGTGCCATCAGTCCCTCCCGTCCCGGGGAGCTGTTTTTT. Translation: CAISPSRPGELFF.

The V call is TRBV5-8, the J call TRBJ2-5; 8 bases match TRBD2. The CDR3 has 14 amino acids. The germline V gene encodes CDR1 SGHTS and CDR2 YDEGEE. After removal of 0 bases from V and 7 bases from J, the junction contained 5 bases not matched to a gene. CDR3 loop: CASSLAGGYATQYF. The CDR3, as DNA: TGTGCCAGCAGCTTGGCGGGAGGGTACGCGACCCAGTACTTC.

This clonotype was recorded at least ten times. The chain recombines TRBV20-1 with TRBJ1-1, with D maybe TRBD1 (6 bases). Germline CDR1 and CDR2: DFQATT and SNEGSKA (reference sequence). The CDR3 has 15 residues. The V end lost 2 bases, the J end lost 3 bases, and 16 bases lay between the germline ends. This chain's CDR3 is CSARFRGGAYTEAFF. The CDR3, as DNA: TGCAGTGCTAGATTCCGGGGGGGGGCGTACACTGAAGCTTTCTTT.

The table lists this clonotype with many counts. The gene calls are TRBV9 and TRBJ1-1; no clear D gene. The CDR3 consists of 13 residues. The germline V and J ends were trimmed by 3 bases and 4 bases, with 10 bases remaining between them. In germline, CDR1 is SGDLS, CDR2 YYNGEE. CDR3 in amino acids: CASSGYKGTEAFF. The CDR3 region has the DNA TGTGCCAGCAGCGGATATAAGGGCACTGAAGCTTTCTTT. The full variable domain, its missing parts supplied by reference TRBV9 and TRBJ1-1, is DSGVTQTPKHLITATGQRVTLRCSPRSGDLSVYWYQQSLDQGLQFLIQYYNGEERAKGNILERFSAQQFPDLHSELNLSSLELGDSALYFCASSGYKGTEAFFGQGTRLTVV.

The sample holds many counts of this clonotype. CDR3: CASSPGSGGSSYEQYF. CDR3 nucleotides: TGCGCCAGCAGCCCGGGAAGCGGGGGTAGCTCCTACGAGCAGTACTTC. The J gene is TRBJ2-7, the V gene TRBV5-1, with 8 bases aligning to TRBD2. Germline V gene sequence: CDR1 SGHRS, CDR2 YFSETQ. The junction had 9 bases not matched to a gene; V was cut back by 4 bases and J by 0 bases. The CDR3 loop spans 16 amino acids.

The chain has TRBV10-3 and TRBJ1-6, with D uncertain. From germline, CDR1 is ENHRY and CDR2 SYGVKD. V lost 0 bases and J lost 10, with 7 bases in between. This CDR3 is 13 amino acids long. The DNA of the CDR3 is TGTGCCATCAGTGAGTCGCGAAAATCACCCCTCCACTTT. Residues: CAISESRKSPLHF.

This clonotype was detected many times. V and J are TRBV11-1 and TRBJ2-2; 8 nucleotides line up with TRBD1. The CDR3 is made up of 16 amino acids. The J segment lost 3 bases and the V segment lost 6 bases, leaving 9 bases of the junction unmatched. Germline assignment: CDR1 SGHAT and CDR2 FQDESV (reference sequence). Here the CDR3 reads CASRPSDREDTGELFF. CDR3 DNA sequence: TGTGCCAGCAGACCATCGGACAGGGAAGACACCGGGGAGCTGTTTTTT. Complete variable domain (other parts from reference TRBV11-1 and TRBJ2-2): EAEVAQSPRYKITEKSQAVAFWCDPISGHATLYWYRQILGQGPELLVQFQDESVVDDSQLPKDRFSAERLKGVDSTLKIQPAELGDSAMYLCASRPSDREDTGELFFGEGSRLTVL.

This clonotype was detected once. V is TRBV7-9 and J is TRBJ2-7; D remains unclear. The CDR3 runs to 14 residues. V was shortened by 1 base and J by 2 bases, with 9 bases between the two germline ends. From germline, CDR1 is SEHNR and CDR2 FQNEAQ (reference sequence). The CDR3 sequence is CASSLDATAYEQYF. Written as DNA, the CDR3 is TGTGCCAGCAGCTTAGATGCCACAGCCTACGAGCAGTACTTC.

V is TRBV7-2 and J is TRBJ2-6; D unresolved. The V end lost 7 bases, the J end lost 0 bases, and 13 bases lay between the germline ends. Germline CDR1 SGHTA, CDR2 FQGNSA. CDR3 length: 16 amino acids. This CDR3 reads CASTHWAPSGANVLTF. In DNA, the CDR3 is TGTGCCAGCACCCACTGGGCCCCCTCTGGGGCCAACGTCCTGACTTTC. Complete variable domain (other parts from reference TRBV7-2 and TRBJ2-6): GAGVSQSPSNKVTEKGKDVELRCDPISGHTALYWYRQSLGQGLEFLIYFQGNSAPDKSGLPSDRFSAERTGGSVSTLTIQRTQQEDSAVYLCASTHWAPSGANVLTFGAGSRLTVL.

This clonotype turned up a few times. The chain carries TRBV19 and TRBJ1-1; D gene unclear. CDR1 LNHDA and CDR2 SQIVND come from the germline V gene (reference sequence). V lost 5 bases to trimming and J lost 2 bases, with 9 bases between them. CDR3 length equals 13 residues. This CDR3 is CASSLNTNTEAFF. In DNA form, the CDR3 reads TGTGCCAGTAGTCTGAACACCAACACTGAAGCTTTCTTT.

This chain joins TRBV27 and TRBJ2-1, with 7 bases aligning to TRBD2. This CDR3 comprises 16 residues. Germline V gives CDR1 MNHEY, CDR2 SMNVEV (reference sequence). Trimming at V came to 5 bases and at J to 3 bases, leaving 10 bases not matched to a gene. CDR3 DNA: TGTGCCAGCAGTCTCCACCCCGGCGGGAGCTACAATGAGCAGTTCTTC. Translated, it gives CASSLHPGGSYNEQFF.

The chain has TRBV20-1 and TRBJ2-2; D might be TRBD2 (5 bases). The CDR3 sequence is 14 residues long. V lost 3 bases and J 2 bases, leaving 10 bases between the germline ends. Germline V gene data show CDR1 as DFQATT and CDR2 as SNEGSKA (reference sequence). CDR3 sequence reads: CSASRPSNTGELFF. CDR3 bases: TGCAGTGCTAGCCGACCTAGCAACACCGGGGAGCTGTTTTTT.

This clonotype was seen at least ten times. The chain uses TRBV7-8 and TRBJ2-5; 7 nucleotides align to TRBD1. The CDR3 contains 14 residues. Germline V CDR1 and CDR2: SGHVS, FQNEAQ. After removal of 4 bases from V and 5 bases from J, the junction contained 7 bases not matched to a gene. CDR3 loop: CASSSPGQKETQYF. CDR3 nucleotides: TGTGCCAGCAGCTCGCCGGGACAGAAGGAGACCCAGTACTTC.

This clonotype came up a few times. The chain couples TRBV13 to TRBJ1-4; unclear D gene. The germline CDR1 and CDR2 sequences are PRHDT and FYEKMQ (reference sequence). This CDR3 comprises 16 residues. The V end lost 3 bases, the J end lost 0 bases, and 11 bases lay between the germline ends. CDR3 bases: TGTGCCAGCAGCTTCGGCGGAGATGCAACTAATGAAAAACTGTTTTTT. Its translation: CASSFGGDATNEKLFF. Variable domain in full (rest from reference TRBV13 and TRBJ1-4): AAGVIQSPRHLIKEKRETATLKCYPIPRHDTVYWYQQGPGQDPQFLISFYEKMQSDKGSIPDRFSAQQFSDYHSELNMSSLELGDSALYFCASSFGGDATNEKLFFGSGTQLSVL.

The table lists this clonotype with a few counts. The rearrangement links TRBV20-1 to TRBJ1-2; D uncertain. Germline V gene lookup returns CDR1 DFQATT and CDR2 SNEGSKA (reference sequence). CDR3 size: 11 residues. V lost 8 bases and J lost 4, with 11 bases in between. CDR3 DNA sequence: TGCAGTTTGGGCAGGAGCTATGGCTACACCTTC. Residues: CSLGRSYGYTF.

The table lists this clonotype with many counts. The CDR3, as DNA: TGCGCCAGCAGCTGGACTACAGGAGAAGGAAAACTGTTTTTT. This sequence encodes CASSWTTGEGKLFF. The J gene is TRBJ1-4, the V gene TRBV5-1; a possible D gene is TRBD1 (5 bases). This CDR3 contains 14 residues. Germline loops: CDR1 SGHRS, CDR2 YFSETQ. V lost 3 bases, J lost 10 bases, and 16 bases lay in between.

There are a few counts of this clonotype. The rearrangement links TRBV11-2 to TRBJ2-7; a possible D gene is TRBD1 (6 bases). V was cut by 0 bases and J by 6 bases, with 9 bases left in between. The CDR3 runs to 13 residues. Germline CDR1 is SGHAT and CDR2 is FQNNGV. The CDR3 spells CASSLEQGGEQYF. The CDR3 DNA is TGTGCCAGCAGCTTAGAACAGGGCGGCGAGCAGTACTTC.

This clonotype was detected a few times. This rearrangement joins TRBV10-3 to TRBJ2-3; D gene unclear. The CDR3 is made up of 13 amino acids. V lost 4 bases to trimming and J lost 0 bases, with 5 bases between them. Germline assignment: CDR1 ENHRY and CDR2 SYGVKD. CDR3 coding DNA: TGTGCCATCAGTGGGGCGAGCACAGATACGCAGTATTTT. It is translated as CAISGASTDTQYF.

V is TRBV20-1 and J is TRBJ2-7, with D unresolved. The CDR3 covers 12 residues. Trimming removed 2 bases at V and 1 base at J, with 6 bases between. Germline V gene data show CDR1 as DFQATT and CDR2 as SNEGSKA (reference sequence). DNA for the CDR3: TGCAGTGCTAGATGGTCTTCCTACGAGCAGTACTTC. The encoded protein is CSARWSSYEQYF.

In this sample, this clonotype turned up many times. The chain links TRBV15 to TRBJ2-2, with TRBD1 identical over 9 bases. Per the germline V gene, CDR1 is LNHNV and CDR2 is YYDKDF (reference sequence). This CDR3 comprises 19 residues. The J segment lost 2 bases and the V segment lost 4 bases, leaving 14 bases of the junction unmatched. CDR3 bases: TGTGCCACCAGCACGACCGGGACAGGGTTTGATTTCAACACCGGGGAGCTGTTTTTT. This translates into CATSTTGTGFDFNTGELFF.

The V call is TRBV6-2 or TRBV6-3, the J call TRBJ1-2, with 8 bases identical to TRBD1. The length of the CDR3 is 15 residues. The germline V gene encodes CDR1 MNHEY and CDR2 SVGEGT. V was pared by 6 bases and J by 4 bases, with 10 bases of the junction left unmatched. CDR3 protein: CASREQGAPGYGYTF. CDR3 nucleotides: TGTGCCAGCAGAGAGCAGGGGGCGCCCGGCTATGGCTACACCTTC.

The V gene is TRBV4-1, the J gene TRBJ2-1, with D perhaps matching TRBD1 (6 bases). The CDR3 is 14 residues long. The germline V and J ends were trimmed by 2 bases and 3 bases, with 8 bases remaining between them. Germline lookup yields CDR1 MGHRA and CDR2 YSYEKL. In nucleotides, the CDR3 is TGCGCCAGCAGCCAACAGGGGCACTACAATGAGCAGTTCTTC. It specifies CASSQQGHYNEQFF.

The sample holds a few counts of this clonotype. The chain carries TRBV28 and TRBJ2-1; 9 bases agree with TRBD2. CDR1 is MDHEN, CDR2 SYDVKM, per germline. The ends lost 1 base at V and 6 bases at J; junction bases unmatched: 13. The CDR3 covers 18 residues. The CDR3 is CASSLSSPLSGRGNEQFF. The DNA of the CDR3 is TGTGCCAGCAGTTTATCTTCCCCCCTTAGCGGGAGAGGCAATGAGCAGTTCTTC.